Below, 27 T cell receptor beta chains from the same sample are listed, as sequenced in a study of human T cells and chemical hapten exposure. Regarding time point: patch test 3, about 24 weeks after DPC sensitization. Treatment of the sample: therapeutic diphenylcyclopropenone sensitization with weekly scalp DPC. MiXCR, applied by TCRdb to the RACE reads, yields one record per CDR3 protein. This table has 150,000 to 200,000 distinct CDR3 sequences, around 30% appearing once. Sequenced here: whole blood, sampled in connection with sensitization to the hapten diphenylcyclopropenone (DPC). Source of these receptors: a woman between 18 and 29 years old with alopecia areata. Some clones in this sample may be carry-over from other donors' samples.

This clonotype occurred a few times. J is TRBJ2-6 and V is TRBV10-3; TRBD1 matches at 7 bases. The CDR3 contains 16 residues. Unmatched junction bases numbered 5, after V lost 4 bases and J lost 2 bases. CDR1 ENHRY and CDR2 SYGVKD come from the germline V gene. DNA of the CDR3: TGTGCCATCAGTGCGACAGGGTGGACTGGGGCCAACGTCCTGACTTTC. This translates into CAISATGWTGANVLTF.

The table lists this clonotype with a few counts. This chain uses TRBV18 with TRBJ2-3, with 8 bases matching TRBD2. Trimming cost V 1 base and J 2 bases; bases outside gene matches: 5. CDR1 is KGHSH, CDR2 LQKENI, per germline. There are 16 residues in the CDR3. The CDR3: CASSPLSGGITDTQYF. The CDR3 region has the DNA TGTGCCAGCTCACCACTATCGGGAGGGATCACAGATACGCAGTATTTT.

The rearrangement links TRBV3-1 to TRBJ2-2; TRBD2 matches at 10 bases. The CDR3 has 19 residues. The germline CDR1 and CDR2 sequences are LGHDT and YNNKEL (reference sequence). The V segment lost 0 bases and the J segment 1 base; nucleotides outside the gene matches: 8. CDR3 loop: CASSQDQTLAGWNTGELFF. In DNA, the CDR3 is TGTGCCAGCAGCCAAGATCAGACACTAGCGGGGTGGAACACCGGGGAGCTGTTTTTT.

The V and J genes are TRBV29-1 and TRBJ1-2, with D hard to call. V was pared by 4 bases and J by 8 bases, with 11 bases between. This CDR3 spans 11 amino acids. In germline, CDR1 is SQVTM, CDR2 ANQGSEA. The CDR3 reads CSVARDTGYTF. In DNA, the CDR3 is TGCAGCGTTGCTCGTGACACGGGCTACACCTTC.

This chain connects TRBV7-2 to TRBJ2-1, with 8 bases lining up with TRBD2. Germline V gene data show CDR1 as SGHTA and CDR2 as FQGNSA. Trimming removed 9 bases from V and 14 bases from J; junction bases left unmatched: 18. CDR3 length: 14 amino acids. CDR3 sequence (DNA): TGTGCCAGTGCACCGGGACTAGAAATCCACATAGAGTTCTTC. Encoded protein: CASAPGLEIHIEFF.

This clonotype was detected a few times. The gene calls are TRBV29-1 and TRBJ1-1; D call uncertain. Deletions cut 7 bases from V and 4 bases from J, with 10 bases between. CDR3 length: 11 amino acids. In germline, CDR1 is SQVTM, CDR2 ANQGSEA. The CDR3, as DNA: TGCAGCGCCACGCTGGGCACTGAAGCTTTCTTT. Its protein product is CSATLGTEAFF.

This chain links TRBV7-2 with TRBJ2-3; D is perhaps TRBD1 (6 bases). CDR1 is SGHTA, CDR2 FQGNSA, per germline. V gave up 1 base and J gave up 6 bases, with 14 bases separating them. The CDR3 loop spans 15 amino acids. The CDR3 region is CASSLGPGHQDTQYF. CDR3 nucleotides: TGTGCCAGCAGCTTAGGCCCGGGACATCAGGATACGCAGTATTTT.

The rearrangement uses TRBV16 and TRBJ2-1; tentative D call: TRBD2 (5 bases). This CDR3 spans 16 amino acids. Germline V gene data show CDR1 as KGHSY and CDR2 as FQNENV. Between the trimmed V and J ends, which lost 4 bases and 7 bases, there was a span of 20 bases. The CDR3 region is CASSPPAGTPENEQFF. In DNA form, the CDR3 reads TGTGCCAGCAGCCCCCCCGCGGGCACACCGGAGAATGAGCAGTTCTTC.

This clonotype was seen a few times. The chain combines TRBV15 with TRBJ2-7; TRBD2 matches at 12 bases. The CDR3 runs to 14 residues. CDR1 is LNHNV, CDR2 YYDKDF, per germline (reference sequence). The ends lost 5 bases at V and 12 bases at J; junction bases unmatched: 11. The CDR3 protein is CATSSGLAGKIMYF. The CDR3 DNA reads as TGTGCCACCAGCTCCGGACTAGCGGGAAAGATTATGTACTTC. The variable domain in full, with the rest retrieved from reference TRBV15 and TRBJ2-7, is DAMVIQNPRYQVTQFGKPVTLSCSQTLNHNVMYWYQQKSSQAPKLLFHYYDKDFNNEADTPDNFQSRRPNTSFCFLDIRSPGLGDTAMYLCATSSGLAGKIMYFGPGTRLTVT.

About this clonotype itself: Lacking the conserved final phenylalanine or tryptophan, this CDR3 likely reflects a read error. This chain links TRBV9 with TRBJ2-1; no reliable D call. Germline V gives CDR1 SGDLS, CDR2 YYNGEE. The CDR3 covers 15 residues. Trimming pared 2 bases from V and 4 bases from J, leaving 13 bases between. The CDR3 region has the DNA TGTGCCAGCAGCGTGGGGTCCAAAGCTTACAATGAGCAGTTCTCC. Its protein is CASSVGSKAYNEQFS.

The chain employs TRBV7-3 and TRBJ2-3, with D uncertain. Germline CDR1 and CDR2: SGHTA and FQGTGA. Trimming stripped 1 base from V and 2 bases from J, with 4 bases between. CDR3 length: 13 amino acids. In DNA, the CDR3 is TGTGCCAGCAGCTTAATATTCACAGATACGCAGTATTTT. Translated, it gives CASSLIFTDTQYF. Combining the CDR3 with reference TRBV7-3 and TRBJ2-3 gives the whole variable domain GAGVSQTPSNKVTEKGKYVELRCDPISGHTALYWYRQSLGQGPEFLIYFQGTGAADDSGLPNDRFFAVRPEGSVSTLKIQRTERGDSAVYLCASSLIFTDTQYFGPGTRLTVL.

A single count supports this clonotype. This chain joins TRBV4-2 and TRBJ1-1; 8 nucleotides align to TRBD1. J was trimmed by 1 base and V by 1 base; bases with no gene match: 2. Germline V gene sequence: CDR1 LGHNA, CDR2 YNFKEQ. CDR3 length: 15 residues. The CDR3 bases are TGTGCCAGCAGCCAAGGGACAGGGTGGAACACTGAAGCTTTCTTT. This gives the protein CASSQGTGWNTEAFF.

This clonotype was counted only a few times. This rearrangement joins TRBV29-1 to TRBJ1-4; weak D call: TRBD1 (6 bases). Germline V gives CDR1 SQVTM, CDR2 ANQGSEA. This CDR3 has 12 amino acids. Trimming cost V 6 bases and J 7 bases, with 12 bases left between them. The CDR3 is CSVGGSGEKLFF. CDR3 sequence (DNA): TGCAGCGTAGGGGGTTCTGGTGAAAAACTGTTTTTT.

V usage is TRBV6-1 and J usage is TRBJ2-7; D not certain. With 3 bases removed from V and 2 bases from J, the gap between germline ends came to 14 bases. Per the germline V gene, CDR1 is MNHNS and CDR2 is SASEGT. CDR3 size: 15 residues. CDR3 sequence (DNA): TGTGCCAGCAGTGATTTACAGAAACTGGCCTACGAGCAGTACTTC. It codes for CASSDLQKLAYEQYF.

This clonotype was picked up a small number of times. V usage is TRBV7-9 and J usage is TRBJ2-7; D is possibly TRBD1 or TRBD2 (6 bases each). The CDR3 runs 11 residues. Trimming left V 6 bases short and J 7 bases short, with 10 bases between. From germline, CDR1 is SEHNR and CDR2 FQNEAQ (reference sequence). In DNA, the CDR3 is TGTGCCAGCAGGCAAGGGGGGGAGCAGTACTTC. Protein: CASRQGGEQYF.

The chain combines TRBV5-1 with TRBJ2-2; 9 nucleotides agree with TRBD1. Germline trimming cut 2 bases from V and 2 bases from J; bases unmatched to any gene: 4. The germline V gene encodes CDR1 SGHRS and CDR2 YFSETQ. The CDR3 contains 16 residues. The CDR3 DNA reads as TGCGCCAGCAGCTTTGGACAGGGGAGCAACACCGGGGAGCTGTTTTTT. Residues: CASSFGQGSNTGELFF.

The chain uses TRBV27 and TRBJ2-7, with 10 nucleotides matching TRBD2. Per the germline V gene, CDR1 is MNHEY and CDR2 is SMNVEV (reference sequence). The CDR3 is made up of 16 amino acids. The V segment lost 8 bases and the J segment 1 base; nucleotides outside the gene matches: 11. The CDR3 spells CASRSGGAARSYEQYF. The DNA for the CDR3 is TGTGCCAGCCGGAGCGGGGGGGCTGCTCGGTCCTACGAGCAGTACTTC.

In its sample, this clonotype was seen a few times. The CDR3 DNA reads TGTGCCAGCAGCTTAACCCTTTCACCCCTCCACTTT. Protein product: CASSLTLSPLHF. The chain links TRBV11-2 to TRBJ1-6, with unresolved D. CDR3 length equals 12 residues. Trimming took off 2 bases at V and 9 bases at J, with 5 bases between the two ends. The germline V gene has CDR1 SGHAT and CDR2 FQNNGV.

The rearrangement joins TRBV20-1 to TRBJ2-1; D is uncertain. The germline V and J ends were trimmed by 0 bases and 6 bases, with 27 bases remaining between them. This CDR3 has 19 residues. Germline-derived CDR1 and CDR2 are DFQATT and SNEGSKA (reference sequence). The CDR3 DNA sequence: TGCAGTGCTAGAGATTTAGTCGGTCAGCCCGCTCGAAAGGTCAATGAGCAGTTCTTC. Its protein is CSARDLVGQPARKVNEQFF.

This clonotype has more than one count but fewer than ten. The chain's CDR3 is CASSTQGGNQPQHF. The CDR3 nucleotides read TGTGCCAGCAGCACACAGGGAGGCAATCAGCCCCAGCATTTT. V gene TRBV6-2 or TRBV6-3 combines with J gene TRBJ1-5; possibly TRBD1 for D (6 bases). V was cut by 6 bases and J by 2 bases, with 11 bases left in between. Germline V gene sequence: CDR1 MNHEY, CDR2 SVGEGT. This CDR3 is 14 amino acids long.

Only a few counts were recorded for this clonotype. J is TRBJ2-5 and V is TRBV6-5; D is perhaps TRBD2 (6 bases). The CDR3 is made up of 13 amino acids. Trimming cost V 9 bases and J 6 bases, with 17 bases left between them. In germline, CDR1 is MNHEY, CDR2 SVGAGI. CDR3 sequence: CASSTRDLQTQYF. The CDR3 region has the DNA TGTGCCAGTTCGACCCGGGACTTACAGACCCAGTACTTC.

V gene TRBV4-1 combines with J gene TRBJ2-7; 8 nucleotides line up with TRBD2. Trimming cost V 1 base and J 7 bases; bases outside gene matches: 15. There are 17 residues in the CDR3. In germline, CDR1 is MGHRA, CDR2 YSYEKL. CDR3 in DNA: TGCGCCAGCAGCCAAGTTGGCCCCGGGACTAGGTTTCGGGAGCAGTACTTC. The encoded protein is CASSQVGPGTRFREQYF.

This clonotype has just a few counts. This rearrangement joins TRBV7-9 to TRBJ2-3; 8 bases fit TRBD2. The length of the CDR3 is 21 residues. V trimming: 0 bases; J trimming: 2 bases; junction bases outside the gene matches: 19. In germline, CDR1 is SEHNR, CDR2 FQNEAQ (reference sequence). The CDR3 nucleotides are TGTGCCAGCAGCTTAGCCCTAGGGCCCTCAAGGACGGGGGGGCTCACAGATACGCAGTATTTT. This encodes CASSLALGPSRTGGLTDTQYF.

The table lists this clonotype with a few counts. The rearrangement uses TRBV20-1 and TRBJ2-2; possibly TRBD1 or TRBD2 for D (5 bases each). V dropped 3 bases and J dropped 7 bases, with 18 bases sitting between them. Germline V gives CDR1 DFQATT, CDR2 SNEGSKA (reference sequence). This CDR3 has 15 residues. This CDR3 reads CSARVPGTEGGELFF. The CDR3 nucleotides are TGCAGTGCTAGGGTTCCCGGGACGGAAGGCGGGGAGCTGTTTTTT.

This clonotype appeared a few times. V is TRBV7-2 and J is TRBJ2-1, with D perhaps matching TRBD2 (6 bases). There are 14 residues in the CDR3. Trimming shortened V by 4 bases and J by 9 bases, and 16 bases separated the two germline ends. Per the germline V gene, CDR1 is SGHTA and CDR2 is FQGNSA. The CDR3 bases are TGTGCCAGCAGCTCACGTTACGGGGGACTTGAGCAGTTCTTC. Translated: CASSSRYGGLEQFF.

This clonotype has only a few counts. V gene TRBV9 combines with J gene TRBJ2-7; no reliable D call. CDR1 is SGDLS and CDR2 is YYNGEE in the germline V gene. Trimming pared 3 bases from V and 0 bases from J, leaving 10 bases between. The CDR3 contains 14 residues. CDR3 amino acids: CASSDRPSSYEQYF. DNA for the CDR3: TGTGCCAGCAGCGACCGACCCAGCTCCTACGAGCAGTACTTC.

The chain has TRBV20-1 and TRBJ1-1; 8 bases map to TRBD1. The V gene's germline CDR1 is DFQATT and CDR2 SNEGSKA (reference sequence). The junction had 4 bases not matched to a gene; V was cut back by 6 bases and J by 4 bases. The CDR3 totals 12 residues. CDR3 sequence reads: CSAATGGTEAFF. In nucleotides, the CDR3 is TGCAGTGCGGCCACAGGGGGCACTGAAGCTTTCTTT.